The present T cell receptor beta chain was sequenced within a study of OX40 agonist ivuxolimab in advanced cancers. This CDR3 is 16 amino acids long. Germline CDR1 is LGHNT and CDR2 is FRNRAP. V was trimmed by 6 bases and J by 4 bases, leaving 19 bases between them. Clones were read by immunoSEQ multiplex PCR, and TCRdb kept only the in-frame ones, dropping some. This table holds 100,000 or so clones, approximately 86% found once. The material sequenced was CD4+ or CD8+ T cells sorted from blood, taken in a trial of the OX40 agonist ivuxolimab. The rearrangement uses TRBV12-5 and TRBJ1-5, with D perhaps matching TRBD1 (5 bases). This receptor was taken from an adult with an advanced solid tumor such as melanoma, head and neck, liver or kidney cancer. The CDR3 DNA reads as TGTGCTAGTGGGGGTGGGGGACTCTCGTCAAATCAGCCCCAGCATTTT. Its protein is CASGGGGLSSNQPQHF.